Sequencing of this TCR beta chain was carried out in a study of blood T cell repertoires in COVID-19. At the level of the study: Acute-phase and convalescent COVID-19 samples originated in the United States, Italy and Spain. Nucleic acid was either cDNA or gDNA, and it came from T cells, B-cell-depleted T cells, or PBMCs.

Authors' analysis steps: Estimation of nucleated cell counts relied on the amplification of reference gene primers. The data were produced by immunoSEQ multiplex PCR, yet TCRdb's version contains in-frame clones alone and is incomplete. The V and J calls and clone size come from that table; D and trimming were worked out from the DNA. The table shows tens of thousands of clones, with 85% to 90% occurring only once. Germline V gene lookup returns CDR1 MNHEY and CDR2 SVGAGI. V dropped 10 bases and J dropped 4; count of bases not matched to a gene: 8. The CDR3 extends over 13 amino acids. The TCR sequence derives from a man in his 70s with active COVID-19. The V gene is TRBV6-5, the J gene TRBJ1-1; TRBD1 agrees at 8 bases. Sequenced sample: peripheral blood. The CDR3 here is CATRRTGGTEAFF. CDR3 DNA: TGTGCCACTCGCCGTACAGGGGGCACTGAAGCTTTCTTT.